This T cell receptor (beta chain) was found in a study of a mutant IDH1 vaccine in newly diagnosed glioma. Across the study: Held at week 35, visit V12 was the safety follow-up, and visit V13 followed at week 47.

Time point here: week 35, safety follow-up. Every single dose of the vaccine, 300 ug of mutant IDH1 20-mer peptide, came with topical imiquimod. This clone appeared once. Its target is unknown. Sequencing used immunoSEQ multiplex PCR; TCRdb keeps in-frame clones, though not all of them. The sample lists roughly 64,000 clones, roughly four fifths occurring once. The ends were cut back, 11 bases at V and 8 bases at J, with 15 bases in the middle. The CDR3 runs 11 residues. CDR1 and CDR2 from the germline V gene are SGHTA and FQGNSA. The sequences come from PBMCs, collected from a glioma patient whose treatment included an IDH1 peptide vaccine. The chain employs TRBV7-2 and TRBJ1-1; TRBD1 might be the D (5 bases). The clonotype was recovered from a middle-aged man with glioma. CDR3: CASSRGVEAFF. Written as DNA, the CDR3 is TGTGCCTCCTCCCGGGGGGTGGAAGCTTTCTTT.